This T cell receptor beta chain was identified in a study of T-cell reconstitution after alpha-beta-depleted transplantation in children. About this clonotype: Its antigen is still unknown.

Study-wide results and limits: Newly produced T cells mostly accounted for T-cell counts and diversity one year post-transplant. Several hundred expanded graft clones reportedly gave rise to the alpha-beta T cells present about two months after transplant. Some patients' high day-60 TCRbeta diversity was attributed to recipient cells surviving conditioning.

Molecular barcoding with unique molecular identifiers was used for the TCRbeta library. From the PCR reads, TCRdb called clonotypes with MiXCR, one entry per CDR3 protein. Here the sample spans just under 350,000 distinct CDR3 sequences, roughly 16% being singletons. CDR3 length: 14 residues. The ends lost 6 bases at V and 6 bases at J; junction bases unmatched: 10. The chain has TRBV12-3 or TRBV12-4 and TRBJ1-1; 7 nucleotides match TRBD1. This receptor was taken from a male patient between 2 and 10 years old who had a stem cell transplant for acute lymphoblastic leukemia, so the T cells may come from the graft donor. The sample was PBMCs, mostly from graft donor cells, taken 360 days after TCRalphabeta/CD19-depleted stem cell transplant. The CDR3 DNA follows: TGTGCCAGCAGCCCTCGACAGGGTTCCGCTGAAGCTTTCTTT. This sequence encodes CASSPRQGSAEAFF.